What follows is one T cell receptor (beta chain) and its context. Sequenced by immunoSEQ multiplex PCR; TCRdb stores in-frame clones only, minus some. The data contain around 100,000 clones, approximately 88% of them singletons. The data derive from a study of identifying expanded T cells in peripheral blood. Sequencing was performed on blood. The receptor was derived from a person aged 18-70 years in good health.

CDR3 sequence: CASSLTSGGWETQYF. The CDR3 DNA reads as TGTGCCAGCAGCCTGACTAGCGGGGGCTGGGAGACCCAGTACTTC. The chain joins TRBV5-4 to TRBJ2-5; 12 nucleotides align to TRBD2. The V gene's germline CDR1 is SGHNT and CDR2 YYREEE (reference sequence). There are 15 residues in the CDR3. Trimming removed 4 bases from V and 5 bases from J; junction bases left unmatched: 6.